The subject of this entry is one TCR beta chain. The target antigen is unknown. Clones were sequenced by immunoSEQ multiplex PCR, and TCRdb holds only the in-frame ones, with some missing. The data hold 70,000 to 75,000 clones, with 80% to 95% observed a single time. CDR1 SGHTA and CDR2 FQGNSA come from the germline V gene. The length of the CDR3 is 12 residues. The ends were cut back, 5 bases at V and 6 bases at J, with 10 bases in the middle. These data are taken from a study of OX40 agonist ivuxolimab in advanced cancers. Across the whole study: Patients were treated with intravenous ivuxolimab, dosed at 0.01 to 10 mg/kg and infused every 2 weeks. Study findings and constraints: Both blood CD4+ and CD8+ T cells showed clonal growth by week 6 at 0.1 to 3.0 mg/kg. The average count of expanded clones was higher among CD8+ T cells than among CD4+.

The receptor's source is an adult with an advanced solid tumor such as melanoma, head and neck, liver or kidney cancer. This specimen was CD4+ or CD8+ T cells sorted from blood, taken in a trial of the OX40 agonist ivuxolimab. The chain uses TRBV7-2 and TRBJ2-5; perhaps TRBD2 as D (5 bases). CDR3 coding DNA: TGTGCCAGCAGCGGGAGTCTGAAGACCCAGTACTTC. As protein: CASSGSLKTQYF.